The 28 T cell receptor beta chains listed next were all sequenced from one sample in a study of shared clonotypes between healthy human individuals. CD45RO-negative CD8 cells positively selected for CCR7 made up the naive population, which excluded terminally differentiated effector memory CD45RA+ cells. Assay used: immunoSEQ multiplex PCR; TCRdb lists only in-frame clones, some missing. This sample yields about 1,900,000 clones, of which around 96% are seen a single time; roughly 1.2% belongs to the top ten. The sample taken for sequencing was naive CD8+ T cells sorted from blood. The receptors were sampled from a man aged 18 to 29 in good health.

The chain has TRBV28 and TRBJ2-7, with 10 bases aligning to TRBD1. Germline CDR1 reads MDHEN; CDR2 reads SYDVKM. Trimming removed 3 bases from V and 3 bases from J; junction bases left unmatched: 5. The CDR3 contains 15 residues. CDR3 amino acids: CASSFSGQGGYEQYF. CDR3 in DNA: TGTGCCAGCAGTTTCTCAGGACAGGGGGGCTACGAGCAGTACTTC.

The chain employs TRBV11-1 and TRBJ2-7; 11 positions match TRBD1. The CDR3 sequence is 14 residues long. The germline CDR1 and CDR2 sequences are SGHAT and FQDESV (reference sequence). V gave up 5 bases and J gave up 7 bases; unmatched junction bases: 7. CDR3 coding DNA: TGTGCCAGCAGCCTGGGACAGGGGGACTGGGAGCAGTACTTC. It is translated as CASSLGQGDWEQYF.

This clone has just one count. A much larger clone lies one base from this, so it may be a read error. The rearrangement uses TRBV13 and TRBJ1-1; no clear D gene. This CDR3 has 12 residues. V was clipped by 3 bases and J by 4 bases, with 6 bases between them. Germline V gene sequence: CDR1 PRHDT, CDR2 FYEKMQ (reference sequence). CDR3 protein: CASSFGSTEAFF. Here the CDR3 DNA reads TGTGCCAGCAGCTTTGGGAGCACTGAAGCTTTCTTT.

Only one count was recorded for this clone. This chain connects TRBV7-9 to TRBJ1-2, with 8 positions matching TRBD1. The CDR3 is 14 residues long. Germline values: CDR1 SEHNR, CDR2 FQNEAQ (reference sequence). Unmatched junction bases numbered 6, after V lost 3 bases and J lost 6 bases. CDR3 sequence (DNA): TGTGCCAGCAGCTTCTCAGGGGGCAATAATGGCTACACCTTC. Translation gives CASSFSGGNNGYTF.

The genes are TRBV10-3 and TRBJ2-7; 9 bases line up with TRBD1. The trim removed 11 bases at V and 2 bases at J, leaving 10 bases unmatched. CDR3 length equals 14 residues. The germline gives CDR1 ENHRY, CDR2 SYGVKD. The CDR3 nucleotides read TGTGCCGTTCGGCCGGGACAGGGAGCCTACGAGCAGTACTTC. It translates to CAVRPGQGAYEQYF.

CDR3 region: CAWSVGPYTDTQYF. The CDR3 DNA reads TGTGCCTGGAGTGTGGGACCGTACACAGATACGCAGTATTTT. The chain couples TRBV30 to TRBJ2-3; tentatively, D is TRBD1 or TRBD2 (5 bases each). Germline V gene lookup returns CDR1 GTSNPN and CDR2 SVGIG (reference sequence). The germline V and J ends were trimmed by 0 bases and 2 bases, with 9 bases remaining between them. The CDR3 totals 14 residues.

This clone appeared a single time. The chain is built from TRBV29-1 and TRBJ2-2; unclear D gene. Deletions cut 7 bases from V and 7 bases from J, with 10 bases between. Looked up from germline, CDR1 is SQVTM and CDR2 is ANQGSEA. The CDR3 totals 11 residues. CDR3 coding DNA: TGCAGCGGGGGTCGAGACGGGGAGCTGTTTTTT. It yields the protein CSGGRDGELFF.

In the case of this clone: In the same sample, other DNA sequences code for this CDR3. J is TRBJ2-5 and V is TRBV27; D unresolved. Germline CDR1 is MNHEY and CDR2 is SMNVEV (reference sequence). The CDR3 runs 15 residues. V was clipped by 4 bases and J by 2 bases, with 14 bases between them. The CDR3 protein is CASSYGTGLQETQYF. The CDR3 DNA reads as TGTGCCAGCAGTTACGGAACGGGCCTGCAAGAGACCCAGTACTTC.

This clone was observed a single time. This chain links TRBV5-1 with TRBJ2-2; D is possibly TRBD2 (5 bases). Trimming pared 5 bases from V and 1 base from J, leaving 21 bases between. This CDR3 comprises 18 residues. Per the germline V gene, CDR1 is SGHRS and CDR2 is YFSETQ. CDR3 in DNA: TGCGCCAGCAGTCAAGGCCCCTTGGGTCGGGGGAACACCGGGGAGCTGTTTTTT. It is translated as CASSQGPLGRGNTGELFF.

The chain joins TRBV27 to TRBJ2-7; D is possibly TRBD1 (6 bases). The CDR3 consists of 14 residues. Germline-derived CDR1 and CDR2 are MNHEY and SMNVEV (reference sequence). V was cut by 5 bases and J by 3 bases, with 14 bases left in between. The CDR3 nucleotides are TGTGCCAGCAGTCTCCGACAGGAACTCTACGAGCAGTACTTC. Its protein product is CASSLRQELYEQYF.

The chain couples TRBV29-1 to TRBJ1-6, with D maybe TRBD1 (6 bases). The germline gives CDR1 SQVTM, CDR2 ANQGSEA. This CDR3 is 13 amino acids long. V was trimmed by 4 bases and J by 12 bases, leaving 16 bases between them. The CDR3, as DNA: TGCAGCGTTGGCGAGTCAGGGGAGGTACCCCTCCACTTT. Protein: CSVGESGEVPLHF.

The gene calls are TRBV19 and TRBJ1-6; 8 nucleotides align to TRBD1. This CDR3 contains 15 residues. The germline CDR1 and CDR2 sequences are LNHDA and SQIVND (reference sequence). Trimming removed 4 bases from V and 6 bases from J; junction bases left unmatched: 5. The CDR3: CASSNPGQGNSPLHF. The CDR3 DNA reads TGTGCCAGTAGTAACCCCGGACAGGGTAATTCACCCCTCCACTTT.

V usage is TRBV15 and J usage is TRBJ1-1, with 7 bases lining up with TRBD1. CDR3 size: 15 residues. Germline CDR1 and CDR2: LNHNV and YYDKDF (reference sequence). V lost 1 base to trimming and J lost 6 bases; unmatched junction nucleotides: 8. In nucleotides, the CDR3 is TGTGCCACCAGCAGAGGAGACGAGGGGGCAGCTGAAGCTTTCTTT. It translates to CATSRGDEGAAEAFF.

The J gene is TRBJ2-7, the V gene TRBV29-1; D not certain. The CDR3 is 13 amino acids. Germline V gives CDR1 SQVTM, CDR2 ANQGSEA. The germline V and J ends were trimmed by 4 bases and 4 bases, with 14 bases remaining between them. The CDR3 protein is CSVVADSSYEQYF. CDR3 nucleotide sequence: TGCAGCGTTGTGGCAGATTCATCTTACGAGCAGTACTTC.

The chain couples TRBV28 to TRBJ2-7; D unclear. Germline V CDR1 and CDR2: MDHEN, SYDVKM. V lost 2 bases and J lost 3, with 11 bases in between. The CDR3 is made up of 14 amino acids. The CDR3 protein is CASSLGVASYEQYF. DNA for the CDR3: TGTGCCAGCAGTTTAGGTGTAGCAAGCTACGAGCAGTACTTC.

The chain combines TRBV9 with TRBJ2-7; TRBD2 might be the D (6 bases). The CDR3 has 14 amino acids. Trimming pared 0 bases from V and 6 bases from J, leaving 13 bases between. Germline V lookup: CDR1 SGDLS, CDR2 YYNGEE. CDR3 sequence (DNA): TGTGCCAGCAGCGTAGGAGGAGGGGATAGCGAGCAGTACTTC. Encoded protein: CASSVGGGDSEQYF.

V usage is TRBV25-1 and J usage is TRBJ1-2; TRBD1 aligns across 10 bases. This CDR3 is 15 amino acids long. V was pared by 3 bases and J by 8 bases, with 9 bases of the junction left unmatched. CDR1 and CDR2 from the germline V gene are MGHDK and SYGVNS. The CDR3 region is CASSELRTGGPGYTF. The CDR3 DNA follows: TGTGCCAGCAGTGAGCTTAGGACAGGGGGGCCGGGCTACACCTTC.

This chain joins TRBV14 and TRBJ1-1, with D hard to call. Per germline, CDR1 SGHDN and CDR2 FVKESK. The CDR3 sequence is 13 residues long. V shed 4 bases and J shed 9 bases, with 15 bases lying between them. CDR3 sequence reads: CASSPFTAGQAFF. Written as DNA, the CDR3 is TGTGCCAGCAGCCCATTTACAGCCGGACAAGCTTTCTTT. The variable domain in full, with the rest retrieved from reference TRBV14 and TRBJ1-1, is EAGVTQFPSHSVIEKGQTVTLRCDPISGHDNLYWYRRVMGKEIKFLLHFVKESKQDESGMPNNRFLAERTGGTYSTLKVQPAELEDSGVYFCASSPFTAGQAFFGQGTRLTVV.

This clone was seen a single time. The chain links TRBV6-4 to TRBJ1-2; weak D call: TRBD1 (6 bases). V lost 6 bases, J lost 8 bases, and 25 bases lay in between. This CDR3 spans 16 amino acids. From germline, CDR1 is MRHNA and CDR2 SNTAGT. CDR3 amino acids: CASRDPIRAGVKGYTF. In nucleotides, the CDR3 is TGTGCCAGCAGGGACCCTATCCGGGCAGGGGTGAAGGGCTACACCTTC.

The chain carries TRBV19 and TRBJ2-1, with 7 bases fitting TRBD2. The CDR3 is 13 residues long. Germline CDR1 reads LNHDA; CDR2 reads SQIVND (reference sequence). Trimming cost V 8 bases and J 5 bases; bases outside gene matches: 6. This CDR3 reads CASGGLADNEQFF. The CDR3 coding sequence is TGTGCCAGTGGGGGTCTAGCGGACAATGAGCAGTTCTTC.

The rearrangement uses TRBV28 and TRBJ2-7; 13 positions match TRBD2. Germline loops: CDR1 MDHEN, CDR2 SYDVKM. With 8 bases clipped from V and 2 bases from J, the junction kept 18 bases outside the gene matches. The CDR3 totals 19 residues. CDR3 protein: CASQHIPGLAGKPPYEQYF. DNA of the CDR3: TGTGCCAGCCAACACATACCGGGACTAGCGGGGAAGCCGCCCTACGAGCAGTACTTC.

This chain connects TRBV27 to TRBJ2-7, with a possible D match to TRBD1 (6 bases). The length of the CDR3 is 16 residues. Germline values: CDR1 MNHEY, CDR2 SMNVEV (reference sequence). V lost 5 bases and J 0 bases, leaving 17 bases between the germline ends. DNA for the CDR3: TGTGCCAGCAGTCCATCCACAGGGATGGTCTCCTACGAGCAGTACTTC. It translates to CASSPSTGMVSYEQYF.

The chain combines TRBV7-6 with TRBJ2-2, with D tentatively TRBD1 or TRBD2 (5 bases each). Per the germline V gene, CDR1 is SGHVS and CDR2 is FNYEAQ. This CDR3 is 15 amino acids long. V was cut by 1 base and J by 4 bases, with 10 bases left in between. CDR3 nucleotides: TGTGCCAGCAGCTTAGACGGGACGTCCACCGGGGAGCTGTTTTTT. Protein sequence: CASSLDGTSTGELFF.

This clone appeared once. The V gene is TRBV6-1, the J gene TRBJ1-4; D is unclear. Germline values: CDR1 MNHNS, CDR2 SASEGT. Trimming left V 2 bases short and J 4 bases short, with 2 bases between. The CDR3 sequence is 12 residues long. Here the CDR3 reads CASSELNEKLFF. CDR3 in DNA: TGTGCCAGCAGTGAACTTAATGAAAAACTGTTTTTT.

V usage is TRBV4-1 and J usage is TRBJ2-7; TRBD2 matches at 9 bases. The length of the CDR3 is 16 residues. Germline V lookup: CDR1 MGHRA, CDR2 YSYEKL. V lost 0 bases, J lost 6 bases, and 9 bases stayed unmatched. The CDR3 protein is CASSQDIAGGLFEQYF. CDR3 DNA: TGCGCCAGCAGCCAAGATATTGCGGGAGGGCTATTCGAGCAGTACTTC.

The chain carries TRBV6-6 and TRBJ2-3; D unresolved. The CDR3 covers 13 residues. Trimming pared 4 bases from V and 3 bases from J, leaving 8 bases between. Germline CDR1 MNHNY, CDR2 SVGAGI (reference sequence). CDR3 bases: TGTGCCAGCAGTTTCCAGGAAACAGATACGCAGTATTTT. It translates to CASSFQETDTQYF.

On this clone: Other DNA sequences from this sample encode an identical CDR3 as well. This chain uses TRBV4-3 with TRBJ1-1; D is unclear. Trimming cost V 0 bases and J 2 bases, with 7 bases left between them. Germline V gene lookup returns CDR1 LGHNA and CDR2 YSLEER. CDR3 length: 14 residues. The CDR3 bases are TGCGCCAGCAGCCAAGATCTAGGTAACACTGAAGCTTTCTTT. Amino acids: CASSQDLGNTEAFF.

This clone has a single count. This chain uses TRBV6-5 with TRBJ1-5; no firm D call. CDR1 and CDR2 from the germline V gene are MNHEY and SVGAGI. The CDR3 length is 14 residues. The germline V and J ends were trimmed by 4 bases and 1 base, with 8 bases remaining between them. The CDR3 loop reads CASSLEGSNQPQHF. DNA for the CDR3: TGTGCCAGCAGTTTGGAGGGAAGCAATCAGCCCCAGCATTTT.